These 15 T cell receptor beta chains came from one sample sequenced in a study of blood T cell repertoires in COVID-19. Using immunoSEQ multiplex PCR, the repertoire was profiled, and TCRdb retains in-frame clones only, with some absent. The data show roughly 230,000 clones, over 80% seen once. Sequencing input: peripheral blood. Receptors were obtained from a human donor in a cohort sampled during active COVID-19.

The chain is built from TRBV23-1 and TRBJ2-2, with TRBD1 as a possible D gene (6 bases). TRBV23-1 is an open reading frame whose function is uncertain. The V and J ends lost 6 bases and 6 bases respectively, with 20 bases between them. The CDR3 has 16 amino acids. CDR3 coding DNA: TGCGCCAGCAGCCGTGAACAGGGAATCGCCTCCGGGGAGCTGTTTTTT. This translates into CASSREQGIASGELFF.

The genes are TRBV5-1 and TRBJ2-7, with TRBD1 identical over 9 bases. CDR1 is SGHRS, CDR2 YFSETQ, per germline. The junction had 2 bases not matched to a gene; V was cut back by 1 base and J by 3 bases. The length of the CDR3 is 14 residues. The CDR3 coding sequence is TGCGCCAGCAGCTTGAGGGGACAGGGCTACGAGCAGTACTTC. It is translated as CASSLRGQGYEQYF. Combining the CDR3 with reference TRBV5-1 and TRBJ2-7 gives the whole variable domain KAGVTQTPRYLIKTRGQQVTLSCSPISGHRSVSWYQQTPGQGLQFLFEYFSETQRNKGNFPGRFSGRQFSNSRSEMNVSTLELGDSALYLCASSLRGQGYEQYFGPGTRLTVT.

The V and J genes are TRBV6-4 and TRBJ1-1, with D maybe TRBD1 (6 bases). CDR3 length: 13 residues. Per germline, CDR1 MRHNA and CDR2 SNTAGT. V lost 6 bases to trimming and J lost 3 bases, with 11 bases between them. CDR3 sequence: CASSRQEHTEAFF. DNA of the CDR3: TGTGCCAGCAGCCGACAGGAGCACACTGAAGCTTTCTTT.

The chain joins TRBV10-2 to TRBJ2-7; D possibly corresponds to TRBD2 (5 bases). The CDR3 runs 17 residues. V lost 9 bases to trimming and J lost 0 bases, with 24 bases between them. Germline V lookup: CDR1 WSHSY, CDR2 SAAADI. The CDR3, as DNA: TGCGCCAGAGAGGGCGGCCTCCGGTTTATGTACTCCTACGAGCAGTACTTC. Amino acids: CAREGGLRFMYSYEQYF.

V gene TRBV5-5 combines with J gene TRBJ2-3; TRBD1 matches 11 bases. This CDR3 region has 16 residues. The germline gives CDR1 SGHKS, CDR2 YYEKEE (reference sequence). V lost 4 bases, J lost 5 bases, and 9 bases stayed unmatched. The CDR3: CASSPAPGQGVDTQYF. CDR3 DNA: TGTGCCAGCAGCCCCGCTCCGGGACAGGGGGTAGATACGCAGTATTTT.

The chain has TRBV15 and TRBJ2-5; TRBD2 matches at 7 bases. Germline V gene lookup returns CDR1 LNHNV and CDR2 YYDKDF (reference sequence). Trimming at V came to 1 base and at J to 5 bases, leaving 4 bases not matched to a gene. The CDR3 loop spans 14 amino acids. The CDR3 region has the DNA TGTGCCACCAGCAGAGTCGTAGCGGGCGAGACCCAGTACTTC. It yields the protein CATSRVVAGETQYF.

This clone was observed a handful of times. The chain is built from TRBV6-2 or TRBV6-3 and TRBJ1-1; D not resolved. Germline values: CDR1 MNHEY, CDR2 SVGEGT. V lost 2 bases, J lost 1 base, and 11 bases lay in between. This CDR3 has 15 residues. The CDR3 here is CASSYRPQENTEAFF. The CDR3 DNA reads TGTGCCAGCAGTTACAGGCCTCAGGAGAACACTGAAGCTTTCTTT.

The V and J genes are TRBV6-5 and TRBJ2-1; perhaps TRBD2 as D (5 bases). CDR1 and CDR2 from the germline V gene are MNHEY and SVGAGI. The CDR3 loop spans 15 amino acids. Between the trimmed V and J ends, which lost 6 bases and 2 bases, there was a span of 14 bases. The CDR3 protein is CASRTAVRAYNEQFF. The CDR3 region has the DNA TGTGCCAGCAGGACCGCCGTGAGGGCCTACAATGAGCAGTTCTTC.

The chain uses TRBV27 and TRBJ2-5, with D perhaps TRBD2 (6 bases). V dropped 5 bases and J dropped 5 bases, with 18 bases sitting between them. CDR1 and CDR2 from the germline V gene are MNHEY and SMNVEV (reference sequence). The CDR3 extends over 15 amino acids. The CDR3 region has the DNA TGTGCCAGCAGTCGCACCTCTGGGGGGACTGAGACCCAGTACTTC. Translated: CASSRTSGGTETQYF.

The chain recombines TRBV5-5 with TRBJ1-1; maybe TRBD1 (5 bases). The CDR3 sequence is 15 residues long. Trimming pared 0 bases from V and 5 bases from J, leaving 14 bases between. Germline V lookup: CDR1 SGHKS, CDR2 YYEKEE (reference sequence). The CDR3 loop reads CASSLDRFAGTEAFF. The DNA for the CDR3 is TGTGCCAGCAGCTTGGACAGGTTCGCTGGGACTGAAGCTTTCTTT. Supplemented by reference TRBV5-5 and TRBJ1-1, the full variable domain reads DAGVTQSPTHLIKTRGQQVTLRCSPISGHKSVSWYQQVLGQGPQFIFQYYEKEERGRGNFPDRFSARQFPNYSSELNVNALLLGDSALYLCASSLDRFAGTEAFFGQGTRLTVV.

As concerns this clone: The sample contains more than one DNA sequence encoding this CDR3. The chain is built from TRBV18 and TRBJ1-1; 7 bases are shared with TRBD1. CDR3 size: 14 residues. Germline values: CDR1 KGHSH, CDR2 LQKENI. J was trimmed by 1 base and V by 3 bases; bases with no gene match: 2. CDR3 DNA: TGTGCCAGCTCACCGACAGGGTGGAACACTGAAGCTTTCTTT. Its translation: CASSPTGWNTEAFF.

This clone was counted a single time. This chain connects TRBV25-1 to TRBJ1-2, with D unclear. V dropped 2 bases and J dropped 7 bases, with 11 bases sitting between them. Per germline, CDR1 MGHDK and CDR2 SYGVNS. The CDR3 length is 13 residues. The CDR3 DNA sequence: TGTGCCAGCAGTGAACTAGTTTCGGTTGGCTACACCTTC. Its translation: CASSELVSVGYTF.

This chain joins TRBV27 and TRBJ1-4, with 8 nucleotides matching TRBD1. Germline V gene sequence: CDR1 MNHEY, CDR2 SMNVEV (reference sequence). The junction had 2 bases not matched to a gene; V was cut back by 5 bases and J by 0 bases. This CDR3 contains 15 residues. Written as DNA, the CDR3 is TGTGCCAGCAGTCCGGGACAGGCAACTAATGAAAAACTGTTTTTT. It translates to CASSPGQATNEKLFF.

The chain joins TRBV24-1 to TRBJ2-3; TRBD1 aligns across 9 bases. The CDR3 is 17 residues long. In germline, CDR1 is KGHDR, CDR2 SFDVKD. The ends lost 5 bases at V and 2 bases at J; junction bases unmatched: 10. CDR3 bases: TGTGCCACCAGTGCCCCCTCCGGGACAGGGAACACAGATACGCAGTATTTT. Translation gives CATSAPSGTGNTDTQYF.

The rearrangement uses TRBV2 and TRBJ1-5; TRBD1 matches 8 bases. Trimming cost V 6 bases and J 7 bases; bases outside gene matches: 8. This CDR3 region has 14 residues. Germline assignment: CDR1 SNHLY and CDR2 FYNNEI. The CDR3 coding sequence is TGTGCCAGCAGATTCGGGACAGGCGGACAGCCCCAGCATTTT. Encoded protein: CASRFGTGGQPQHF.